These 13 T cell receptor beta chains came from one sample sequenced in a study of cytomegalovirus exposure and HLA in healthy donors. Vbeta (60) and Jbeta (13) primers were used in the PCR. TCRdb keeps only in-frame clones here, not all; method: immunoSEQ multiplex PCR. The sample consists of some 120,000 clones, 50% to 70% of them appearing once. Sequencing was carried out using PBMCs. The origin of the receptors is a woman aged 35 to 49 in good health and CMV-seropositive.

This clone was found a few times. The rearrangement links TRBV6-6 to TRBJ2-2; D might be TRBD1 (8 bases). There are 16 residues in the CDR3. Trimming stripped 2 bases from V and 4 bases from J, with 14 bases between. Germline CDR1 and CDR2: MNHNY and SVGAGI (reference sequence). The CDR3 loop reads CASSYANRGGTGELFF. The DNA for the CDR3 is TGTGCCAGCAGTTACGCGAACAGGGGGGGCACCGGGGAGCTGTTTTTT.

The chain links TRBV6-6 to TRBJ1-6; D unclear. The V end was cut by 0 bases, the J end by 7 bases, with 13 bases between. The CDR3 has 16 residues. The V gene's germline CDR1 is MNHNY and CDR2 SVGAGI (reference sequence). The CDR3 nucleotides are TGTGCCAGCAGTTACTCCGGCGGTGGCGGGAATTCACCCCTCCACTTT. It specifies CASSYSGGGGNSPLHF.

A remark on this clone: Other DNA sequences from this sample encode an identical CDR3 as well. J is TRBJ1-3 and V is TRBV5-6, with D unresolved. V was cut by 0 bases and J by 4 bases, with 11 bases left in between. CDR3 size: 15 residues. Per the germline V gene, CDR1 is SGHDT and CDR2 is YYEEEE. The CDR3 is CASSLGPFSGNTIYF. The DNA for the CDR3 is TGTGCCAGCAGCTTGGGGCCCTTCTCCGGAAACACCATATATTTT.

The V call is TRBV28, the J call TRBJ1-5; TRBD1 might be the D (5 bases). Germline V gene data show CDR1 as MDHEN and CDR2 as SYDVKM. This CDR3 has 15 residues. Trimming took 3 bases from V and 4 from J, leaving 13 bases between them. The CDR3 region has the DNA TGTGCCAGCAGTTTTCGGGACTATATTAATCAGCCCCAGCATTTT. Encoded protein: CASSFRDYINQPQHF.

V usage is TRBV19 and J usage is TRBJ1-2, with TRBD1 as a possible D gene (6 bases). The germline V gene encodes CDR1 LNHDA and CDR2 SQIVND (reference sequence). The CDR3 has 14 residues. V shed 3 bases and J shed 5 bases, with 13 bases lying between them. CDR3 sequence reads: CASSIRQATYGYTF. For the CDR3, the DNA is TGTGCCAGTAGTATCCGACAGGCCACTTATGGCTACACCTTC.

DNA for the CDR3: TGTGCCAGCAGTCGACTAGCGGGAGTTGGTGAGCAGTTCTTC. Protein: CASSRLAGVGEQFF. The J gene is TRBJ2-1, the V gene TRBV27, with 12 bases aligning to TRBD2. Germline CDR1 reads MNHEY; CDR2 reads SMNVEV (reference sequence). J gave up 9 bases and V 5 bases, and 5 bases lay outside the gene matches. The CDR3 is made up of 14 amino acids.

The chain recombines TRBV4-2 with TRBJ2-1; tentatively, D is TRBD2 (5 bases). This CDR3 is built from 19 residues. The V gene lost 3 bases and the J gene lost 3 bases, with 24 bases spanning the gap. Germline V gene lookup returns CDR1 LGHNA and CDR2 YNFKEQ. Here the CDR3 DNA reads TGTGCCAGCAGCCAGTTGCGGCAGCGGCCGGACGCAAACTACAATGAGCAGTTCTTC. Encoded protein: CASSQLRQRPDANYNEQFF.

The rearrangement uses TRBV9 and TRBJ2-5; 9 bases are shared with TRBD2. CDR1 and CDR2 (germline): SGDLS, YYNGEE. V was clipped by 5 bases and J by 4 bases; unmatched bases: 12. The CDR3 is 16 amino acids. The CDR3 protein is CASSQAGGRAPETQYF. The CDR3 DNA follows: TGTGCCAGCAGTCAAGCGGGCGGGAGGGCCCCAGAGACCCAGTACTTC.

This chain links TRBV9 with TRBJ1-1, with D possibly being TRBD1 (5 bases). Germline CDR1 reads SGDLS; CDR2 reads YYNGEE. The V end lost 4 bases, the J end lost 5 bases, and 12 bases lay between the germline ends. The CDR3 covers 13 residues. The CDR3 is CASSPPRGTEAFF. CDR3 bases: TGTGCCAGCAGCCCCCCTAGGGGAACTGAAGCTTTCTTT.

The chain is built from TRBV19 and TRBJ2-3; 8 bases fit TRBD2. The CDR3 has 13 amino acids. Germline V gene sequence: CDR1 LNHDA, CDR2 SQIVND (reference sequence). The ends lost 9 bases at V and 1 base at J; junction bases unmatched: 3. The DNA of the CDR3 is TGTGCCAGCGGGAGGGCCGGCACAGATACGCAGTATTTT. This sequence encodes CASGRAGTDTQYF. Based on the CDR3 plus reference TRBV19 and TRBJ2-3, the full variable domain is DGGITQSPKYLFRKEGQNVTLSCEQNLNHDAMYWYRQDPGQGLRLIYYSQIVNDFQKGDIAEGYSVSREKKESFPLTVTSAQKNPTAFYLCASGRAGTDTQYFGPGTRLTVL.

The chain employs TRBV4-1 and TRBJ2-1; 10 bases align to TRBD2. V lost 2 bases and J lost 7; bases outside the gene matches: 5. CDR1 and CDR2 (germline): MGHRA, YSYEKL. The CDR3 is 15 amino acids. The chain's CDR3 is CASSQLAGGRNEQFF. The CDR3 DNA reads TGCGCCAGCAGCCAATTAGCGGGAGGCCGTAATGAGCAGTTCTTC.

The chain carries TRBV11-2 and TRBJ1-3, with D tentatively TRBD1 (5 bases). The CDR3 runs to 16 residues. The germline gives CDR1 SGHAT, CDR2 FQNNGV. V was cut by 5 bases and J by 0 bases, with 14 bases left in between. In DNA form, the CDR3 reads TGTGCCAGCAGCCCAGGACACAGATTCTCTGGAAACACCATATATTTT. It is translated as CASSPGHRFSGNTIYF.

The chain carries TRBV28 and TRBJ2-7; 10 bases align to TRBD2. Per germline, CDR1 MDHEN and CDR2 SYDVKM. CDR3 size: 14 residues. The ends lost 2 bases at V and 2 bases at J; junction bases unmatched: 0. The CDR3 here is CASSLLAGAYEQYF. The CDR3 DNA is TGTGCCAGCAGTTTACTAGCGGGAGCCTACGAGCAGTACTTC.